The rows below give T cell receptor beta chains drawn from one sample of a study of T cells expressing NK-cell markers. Each CDR3 protein gets one entry in TCRdb, which reprocessed the 5' RACE reads and gives no DNA. The sample's table shows about 260,000 distinct CDR3 sequences. Sequenced material: blood T cells: a sorted CD56 or NKG2C T cell subset, CD4+ or CD8+ T cells, or bulk PBMC T cells (not recorded which). These receptor sequences come from a woman aged 18 to 75 in good health. The CDR3 runs from the conserved cysteine through the conserved F or W. The order of the fields is J gene, V gene, CDR3 protein.

j_call: TRBJ1-2; v_call: TRBV4-3; cdr3_aa: CASSQGRSPYGYTF
j_call: TRBJ2-7; v_call: TRBV18; cdr3_aa: CASSPGTGGDEQYF
j_call: TRBJ2-1; v_call: TRBV29-1; cdr3_aa: CSVGGNNEQFF
j_call: TRBJ2-1; v_call: TRBV7-3; cdr3_aa: CASSARPGRPEQFF
j_call: TRBJ1-5; v_call: TRBV2; cdr3_aa: CASSEVTGAYQPQHF
j_call: TRBJ2-1; v_call: TRBV21-1; cdr3_aa: CASSKGHRLSNEQFF
j_call: TRBJ2-1; v_call: TRBV6-5; cdr3_aa: CASSYGQGEHEQFF
j_call: TRBJ1-6; v_call: TRBV27; cdr3_aa: CASSSMLQGAPLHF
j_call: TRBJ2-7; v_call: TRBV27; cdr3_aa: CASAPGTTYEQYF
j_call: TRBJ1-2; v_call: TRBV9; cdr3_aa: CASSVPTGYGYTF
j_call: TRBJ2-7; v_call: TRBV3-1; cdr3_aa: CASSQGPGGPYEQYF
j_call: TRBJ2-1; v_call: TRBV3-1; cdr3_aa: CASSQGTSVNEQFF
j_call: TRBJ1-1; v_call: TRBV7-2; cdr3_aa: CASTLQKGGNTEAFF
j_call: TRBJ2-1; v_call: TRBV12-3/TRBV12-4; cdr3_aa: CASSVAEQSLF
j_call: TRBJ1-5; v_call: TRBV5-1; cdr3_aa: CASSPLDGINQPQHF
j_call: TRBJ1-2; v_call: TRBV4-1; cdr3_aa: CASSQVGRTVNNYGYTF
j_call: TRBJ2-3; v_call: TRBV20-1; cdr3_aa: CSARLIAVSSTDTQYF
j_call: TRBJ2-1; v_call: TRBV10-3; cdr3_aa: CAISSGTGVNEQFF
j_call: TRBJ2-3; v_call: TRBV4-3; cdr3_aa: CASSPEGGPTDTQYF
j_call: TRBJ2-2; v_call: TRBV27; cdr3_aa: CASSSLLAGGDTGELFF
j_call: TRBJ2-2; v_call: TRBV12-3/TRBV12-4; cdr3_aa: CASSRDGPHGELFF
j_call: TRBJ1-1; v_call: TRBV14; cdr3_aa: CASSGQGGLAAFF
j_call: TRBJ2-1; v_call: TRBV11-1; cdr3_aa: CASSLGFGKLGPGGVHEQFF
j_call: TRBJ2-3; v_call: TRBV12-3/TRBV12-4; cdr3_aa: CASSWTTSGTNTQYF
j_call: TRBJ2-7; v_call: TRBV5-1; cdr3_aa: CASHGQGAFLF
j_call: TRBJ1-2; v_call: TRBV5-5; cdr3_aa: CASSRHDGYTF
j_call: TRBJ1-5; v_call: TRBV2; cdr3_aa: CASSRLVEGGNQPQHF
j_call: TRBJ2-7; v_call: TRBV7-2; cdr3_aa: CASSLGRHLQYEQYF
j_call: TRBJ2-7; v_call: TRBV7-8; cdr3_aa: CASSFYTYEQYF
j_call: TRBJ2-7; v_call: TRBV18; cdr3_aa: CASSPGATIYEQYF
j_call: TRBJ2-1; v_call: TRBV20-1; cdr3_aa: CSATTGTTYNEQFF
j_call: TRBJ2-1; v_call: TRBV15; cdr3_aa: CASSRGRNEQFF